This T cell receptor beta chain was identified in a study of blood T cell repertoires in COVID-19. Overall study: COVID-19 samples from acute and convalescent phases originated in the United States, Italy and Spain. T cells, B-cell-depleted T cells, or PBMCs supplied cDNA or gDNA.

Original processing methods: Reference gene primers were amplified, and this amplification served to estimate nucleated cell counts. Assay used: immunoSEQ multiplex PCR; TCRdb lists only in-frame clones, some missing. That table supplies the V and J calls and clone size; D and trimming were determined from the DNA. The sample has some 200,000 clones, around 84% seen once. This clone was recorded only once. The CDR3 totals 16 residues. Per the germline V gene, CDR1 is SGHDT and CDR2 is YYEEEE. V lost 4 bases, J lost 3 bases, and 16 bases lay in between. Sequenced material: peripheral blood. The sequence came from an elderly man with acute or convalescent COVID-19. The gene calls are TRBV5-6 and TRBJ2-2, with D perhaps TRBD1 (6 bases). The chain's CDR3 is CASSKQGGLDTGELFF. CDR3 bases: TGTGCCAGCAGCAAACAGGGTGGTCTCGACACCGGGGAGCTGTTTTTT.